What follows are 2 T cell receptor beta chains derived from one specimen sequenced in a study of CD8 T cells in ankylosing spondylitis. MiXCR was run by TCRdb on the 5' RACE reads, yielding one entry per CDR3 protein. The sample includes some 130,000 distinct CDR3 sequences, roughly 6.6% of them seen just once. The sample comprised blood, either unsorted or a sorted T cell fraction (not recorded which). The receptor source for this set is a female donor with ankylosing spondylitis or in good health (not recorded which).

This clonotype was found many times. The chain uses TRBV5-1 and TRBJ2-5; 7 bases line up with TRBD2. CDR3 length equals 14 residues. Germline CDR1 reads SGHRS; CDR2 reads YFSETQ. V shed 0 bases, J shed 1 base, and the junction held 0 bases outside the gene matches. This CDR3 reads CASSLAGGQETQYF. CDR3 bases: TGCGCCAGCAGCTTGGCGGGGGGCCAAGAGACCCAGTACTTC.

This clonotype was counted many times. The rearrangement links TRBV5-1 to TRBJ1-6; a possible D gene is TRBD1 (5 bases). V lost 3 bases and J lost 10, with 11 bases in between. The CDR3 sequence is 13 residues long. Germline V gene data show CDR1 as SGHRS and CDR2 as YFSETQ. CDR3 loop: CASSSQRDSPLHF. The DNA for the CDR3 is TGCGCCAGCAGCTCGCAGAGGGACTCACCCCTCCACTTT.